The 5 T cell receptor beta chains in this list originate from one sample, sequenced in a study of T-cell memory formation after mild COVID-19. One entry per CDR3 protein, called by TCRdb with MiXCR from the 5' RACE reads. This sample yields approximately 490,000 distinct CDR3 sequences, of which roughly 20% are seen a single time; roughly an eighth belongs to the top ten. The specimen sequenced was PBMCs or a T cell subset sorted from them (not recorded which). These receptor sequences come from an adult woman who had mild COVID-19 (a few samples of this study predate the infection). Cell type and time point are not known.

This clonotype was observed a handful of times. The V and J genes are TRBV5-1 and TRBJ2-1; D gene unclear. Trimming shortened V by 7 bases and J by 3 bases, and 20 bases separated the two germline ends. The CDR3 is 16 amino acids. Germline V CDR1 and CDR2: SGHRS, YFSETQ. The CDR3 region is CASQSSRARHYNEQFF. As DNA, the CDR3 is TGCGCCAGCCAGAGCTCCCGCGCCCGACACTACAATGAGCAGTTCTTC.

In this sample, this clonotype turned up a few times. The chain carries TRBV7-9 and TRBJ2-1, with 9 bases matching TRBD2. The CDR3 covers 15 residues. Germline values: CDR1 SEHNR, CDR2 FQNEAQ (reference sequence). J lost 6 bases, V lost 8 bases, and 11 bases had no gene match. CDR3 in amino acids: CASGAGGPQRNEQFF. The DNA for the CDR3 is TGTGCCAGCGGGGCGGGAGGGCCCCAGCGCAATGAGCAGTTCTTC. The entire variable domain, with the rest obtained from reference TRBV7-9 and TRBJ2-1, is as follows: DTGVSQNPRHKITKRGQNVTFRCDPISEHNRLYWYRQTLGQGPEFLTYFQNEAQLEKSRLLSDRFSAERPKGSFSTLEIQRTEQGDSAMYLCASGAGGPQRNEQFFGPGTRLTVL.

This clonotype occurred a few times. The chain recombines TRBV12-3 or TRBV12-4 with TRBJ2-3; 7 positions match TRBD2. The CDR3 covers 16 residues. After removal of 2 bases from V and 1 base from J, the junction contained 6 bases not matched to a gene. DNA of the CDR3: TGTGCCAGCAGTTTATACGGGGGAGGGCGCACAGATACGCAGTATTTT. This sequence encodes CASSLYGGGRTDTQYF.

CDR3 DNA: TGTGCCAGCAGCTTACACGGGTCGGCTTTCTACGAGCAGTACTTC. This translates into CASSLHGSAFYEQYF. The gene calls are TRBV7-3 and TRBJ2-7, with D unresolved. In germline, CDR1 is SGHTA, CDR2 FQGTGA. V shed 2 bases and J shed 3 bases, with 14 bases lying between them. The CDR3 length is 15 residues.

The chain uses TRBV6-5 and TRBJ2-7; TRBD2 is a possible D gene (7 bases). Deletions cut 6 bases from V and 3 bases from J, with 12 bases between. The germline CDR1 and CDR2 sequences are MNHEY and SVGAGI. The CDR3 is made up of 13 amino acids. CDR3 DNA: TGTGCCAGCAGATGGGGGGGCAACTACGAGCAGTACTTC. Translation gives CASRWGGNYEQYF.